Here is one T cell receptor beta chain with its context. V was shortened by 4 bases and J by 4 bases, with 8 bases between the two germline ends. Per germline, CDR1 SEHNR and CDR2 FQNEAQ (reference sequence). This CDR3 has 12 residues. This sample was taken from a study of blood T cell repertoires in COVID-19. In the study overall: The United States, Italy and Spain provided the acute and convalescent COVID-19 samples. T cells, B-cell-depleted T cells, or PBMCs supplied cDNA or gDNA.

Original handling: Using reference gene primer amplification, nucleated cell counts were estimated. Data came from immunoSEQ multiplex PCR; TCRdb stores just in-frame clones and leaves some out. The V and J calls and clone size are taken from that table; D and trimming were inferred from the DNA. The sample consists of nearly 90,000 clones, approximately 75% of them appearing once. The TCR comes from an elderly woman with acute or convalescent COVID-19. The specimen was peripheral blood. The genes are TRBV7-9 and TRBJ2-7, with D possibly TRBD1 on 5 matching bases. CDR3 amino acids: CASSSTEYEQYF. The CDR3 nucleotides read TGTGCCAGCAGCTCGACAGAGTACGAGCAGTACTTC.